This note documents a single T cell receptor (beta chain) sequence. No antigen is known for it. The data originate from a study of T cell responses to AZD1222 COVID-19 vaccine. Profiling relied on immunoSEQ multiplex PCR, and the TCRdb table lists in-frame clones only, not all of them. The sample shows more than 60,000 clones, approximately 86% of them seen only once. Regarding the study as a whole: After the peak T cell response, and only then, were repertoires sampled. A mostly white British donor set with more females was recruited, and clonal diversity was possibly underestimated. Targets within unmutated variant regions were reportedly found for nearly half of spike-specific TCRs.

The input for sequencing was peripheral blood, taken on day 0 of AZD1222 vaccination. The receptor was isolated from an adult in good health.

DNA of the CDR3: TGTGCCAGCAGCCAAGGGACAGGGGTTGAAGCTTTCTTT. Translating it yields CASSQGTGVEAFF. The chain carries TRBV3-1 (or the pseudogene TRBV3-2) and TRBJ1-1, with TRBD1 matching over 9 bases. The germline V gene has CDR1 LGHDT and CDR2 YNNKEL (reference sequence). Losses at the gene ends were 1 base for V and 7 bases for J; bases not matched to a gene: 1. This CDR3 has 13 amino acids.